This T cell receptor beta chain emerged from a study of high-grade serous ovarian cancer treatment subgroups. Study-level information: Samples averaged roughly 14,000 reads and over 6,000 unique TCR beta rearrangements. Findings and limits, study-wide: Repertoire similarity ranged roughly 0.11 to 0.8 between tumors of one patient. Repertoire analysis covered CDR3 alone, not CDR1 or CDR2.

Profiled with immunoSEQ multiplex PCR; TCRdb holds only in-frame clones, not every one. Here the sample spans some 40,000 clones, 79% being singletons. The V gene end was trimmed by 4 bases and the J gene end by 7 bases; junction bases not matched to a gene: 4. Germline CDR1 reads SGHRS; CDR2 reads YFSETQ. The CDR3 runs to 14 residues. Tumor samples were obtained before definitive surgery or chemotherapy. As concerns this clone: Its target is not known.

This TCR was sampled from a human donor with high-grade serous ovarian cancer. The genes are TRBV5-1 and TRBJ2-3; 12 nucleotides agree with TRBD2. Sequenced: tumor tissue. CDR3 bases: TGCGCCAGCAGCCCGGGGACTAGCGGGTATACGCAGTATTTT. Translated, it gives CASSPGTSGYTQYF.